This entry lists 16 T cell receptor beta chains sequenced from one sample in a study of OX40 agonist ivuxolimab in advanced cancers. Sequencing used immunoSEQ multiplex PCR; TCRdb keeps in-frame clones, though not all of them. The sample gives 40,000 to 50,000 clones, approximately 88% of which show up once; roughly 54% is in the top ten. Sequences were derived from CD4+ or CD8+ T cells sorted from blood, sampled in a trial of the OX40 agonist ivuxolimab. These receptors all stem from an adult with an advanced solid tumor such as melanoma, head and neck, liver or kidney cancer.

This chain joins TRBV25-1 and TRBJ2-2; a possible D gene is TRBD2 (5 bases). The CDR3 is 15 residues long. Trimming left V 4 bases short and J 1 base short, with 10 bases between. Germline CDR1 reads MGHDK; CDR2 reads SYGVNS. The CDR3 loop is CASSGRAENTGELFF. The CDR3 DNA sequence: TGTGCCAGCAGTGGGCGGGCCGAGAACACCGGGGAGCTGTTTTTT.

The rearrangement joins TRBV11-3 to TRBJ2-7; a weak D match, TRBD2 (7 bases). This CDR3 is built from 20 residues. V lost 5 bases and J lost 2, with 31 bases in between. Germline CDR1 reads SGHNT; CDR2 reads YENEEA. The CDR3, as DNA: TGTGCCAGCAGCATTCCCCCGTTAAACCCCTGGGGGGGGCCTACCTACGAGCAGTACTTC. Its translation is CASSIPPLNPWGGPTYEQYF.

The V gene is TRBV7-3, the J gene TRBJ2-1; 9 bases are a match to TRBD1. CDR3 size: 14 residues. Looked up from germline, CDR1 is SGHTA and CDR2 is FQGTGA. Unmatched junction bases numbered 6, after V lost 5 bases and J lost 7 bases. CDR3 sequence (DNA): TGTGCCAGCAGCCTACAGGGGGCACTAAATGAGCAGTTCTTC. Protein product: CASSLQGALNEQFF. The full variable domain, rest sourced from reference TRBV7-3 and TRBJ2-1, is GAGVSQTPSNKVTEKGKYVELRCDPISGHTALYWYRQSLGQGPEFLIYFQGTGAADDSGLPNDRFFAVRPEGSVSTLKIQRTERGDSAVYLCASSLQGALNEQFFGPGTRLTVL.

The chain carries TRBV7-9 and TRBJ2-7; a possible D gene is TRBD1 (6 bases). CDR3 length: 15 residues. With 3 bases removed from V and 0 bases from J, the gap between germline ends came to 12 bases. Germline values: CDR1 SEHNR, CDR2 FQNEAQ (reference sequence). The CDR3 nucleotides read TGTGCCAGCAGCTTCGGGGACAAATACTCCTACGAGCAGTACTTC. Translating gives CASSFGDKYSYEQYF.

V usage is TRBV29-1 and J usage is TRBJ1-1; D possibly corresponds to TRBD1 (6 bases). The CDR3 has 13 residues. Deletions cut 5 bases from V and 4 bases from J, with 14 bases between. Germline CDR1 is SQVTM and CDR2 is ANQGSEA. The chain's CDR3 is CSVRTDSRTEAFF. The CDR3 nucleotides read TGCAGCGTTCGGACAGACAGTCGCACTGAAGCTTTCTTT. The full variable domain, rest sourced from reference TRBV29-1 and TRBJ1-1, is SAVISQKPSRDICQRGTSLTIQCQVDSQVTMMFWYRQQPGQSLTLIATANQGSEATYESGFVIDKFPISRPNLTFSTLTVSNMSPEDSSIYLCSVRTDSRTEAFFGQGTRLTVV.

The V gene is TRBV2, the J gene TRBJ1-3; maybe TRBD1 (6 bases). The CDR3 length is 16 residues. V lost 4 bases, J lost 0 bases, and 13 bases lay in between. Germline CDR1 reads SNHLY; CDR2 reads FYNNEI. Written as DNA, the CDR3 is TGTGCCAGCAGTGCGACAGGATTAGGCTCTGGAAACACCATATATTTT. It specifies CASSATGLGSGNTIYF.

The chain is built from TRBV3-1 (or the pseudogene TRBV3-2) and TRBJ1-5; D is undetermined. V was shortened by 6 bases and J by 16 bases, with 7 bases between the two germline ends. Looked up from germline, CDR1 is LGHDT and CDR2 is YNNKEL (reference sequence). CDR3 length: 8 residues. CDR3 in DNA: TGTGCCAGCAGACTAGAACATTTT. This translates into CASRLEHF.

This chain connects TRBV18 to TRBJ2-1; D is undetermined. The CDR3 extends over 12 amino acids. Germline CDR1 reads KGHSH; CDR2 reads LQKENI. Between the trimmed V and J ends, which lost 3 bases and 7 bases, there was a span of 7 bases. The CDR3 here is CASSPHLNEQFF. CDR3 nucleotide sequence: TGTGCCAGCTCACCCCACCTGAATGAGCAGTTCTTC.

The J gene is TRBJ1-4, the V gene TRBV7-6; possibly TRBD1 for D (6 bases). The V gene's germline CDR1 is SGHVS and CDR2 FNYEAQ. This CDR3 comprises 13 residues. The V end lost 4 bases, the J end lost 8 bases, and 11 bases lay between the germline ends. The CDR3 loop is CASSSERGEKLFF. CDR3 DNA: TGTGCCAGCAGCTCCGAAAGGGGGGAAAAACTGTTTTTT.

V and J are TRBV6-1 and TRBJ1-5; 7 bases line up with TRBD1. Germline V gene sequence: CDR1 MNHNS, CDR2 SASEGT. With 3 bases clipped from V and 3 bases from J, the junction kept 11 bases outside the gene matches. The CDR3 spans 17 residues. CDR3 in amino acids: CASSDPLEGGLNQPQHF. The CDR3 DNA is TGTGCCAGCAGTGACCCTCTGGAAGGGGGCCTCAATCAGCCCCAGCATTTT.

The V and J genes are TRBV13 and TRBJ2-7; 7 bases are shared with TRBD2. Trimming took 5 bases from V and 2 from J; bases not matched to a gene: 12. CDR1 is PRHDT and CDR2 is FYEKMQ in the germline V gene (reference sequence). CDR3 length: 16 amino acids. This CDR3 is CASSGDTKAGPYEQYF. As DNA, the CDR3 is TGTGCCAGCAGCGGTGATACGAAAGCGGGACCCTACGAGCAGTACTTC.

V and J are TRBV2 and TRBJ2-3; 8 positions match TRBD2. CDR3 size: 18 residues. CDR1 SNHLY and CDR2 FYNNEI come from the germline V gene. V was clipped by 0 bases and J by 2 bases; unmatched bases: 10. CDR3 residues: CASSEALVGGGSTDTQYF. Written as DNA, the CDR3 is TGTGCCAGCAGTGAAGCGCTTGTGGGCGGGGGGTCCACAGATACGCAGTATTTT. Full variable domain (missing parts from reference TRBV2 and TRBJ2-3): EPEVTQTPSHQVTQMGQEVILRCVPISNHLYFYWYRQILGQKVEFLVSFYNNEISEKSEIFDDQFSVERPDGSNFTLKIRSTKLEDSAMYFCASSEALVGGGSTDTQYFGPGTRLTVL.

The genes are TRBV19 and TRBJ2-5; no reliable D call. V was pared by 6 bases and J by 5 bases, with 19 bases between. Germline CDR1 and CDR2: LNHDA and SQIVND (reference sequence). The CDR3 covers 15 residues. CDR3: CASRSPSEMGETQYF. Here the CDR3 DNA reads TGTGCCAGTAGGTCCCCTTCCGAAATGGGGGAGACCCAGTACTTC.

CDR3 loop: CASSLAGGGYEQYF. Written as DNA, the CDR3 is TGTGCCAGCAGCCTGGCAGGGGGAGGGTACGAGCAGTACTTC. J is TRBJ2-7 and V is TRBV11-2, with D tentatively TRBD1 or TRBD2 (7 bases each). CDR3 length equals 14 residues. The germline V gene has CDR1 SGHAT and CDR2 FQNNGV. Trimming took 5 bases from V and 4 from J, leaving 15 bases between them.

The chain joins TRBV19 to TRBJ2-3; D gene uncertain. Trimming left V 7 bases short and J 8 bases short, with 16 bases between. Germline CDR1 is LNHDA and CDR2 is SQIVND (reference sequence). The CDR3 totals 13 residues. The CDR3 is CASTALDSPTQYF. The CDR3 bases are TGTGCCAGTACCGCTCTCGACTCCCCTACGCAGTATTTT.

This clone was observed a few times. The chain combines TRBV2 with TRBJ1-1; D is unresolved. V was shortened by 6 bases and J by 5 bases, with 10 bases between the two germline ends. CDR1 is SNHLY and CDR2 is FYNNEI in the germline V gene. The CDR3 runs 12 residues. CDR3 residues: CASRTPVTEAFF. DNA of the CDR3: TGTGCCAGCAGAACCCCGGTGACTGAAGCTTTCTTT.